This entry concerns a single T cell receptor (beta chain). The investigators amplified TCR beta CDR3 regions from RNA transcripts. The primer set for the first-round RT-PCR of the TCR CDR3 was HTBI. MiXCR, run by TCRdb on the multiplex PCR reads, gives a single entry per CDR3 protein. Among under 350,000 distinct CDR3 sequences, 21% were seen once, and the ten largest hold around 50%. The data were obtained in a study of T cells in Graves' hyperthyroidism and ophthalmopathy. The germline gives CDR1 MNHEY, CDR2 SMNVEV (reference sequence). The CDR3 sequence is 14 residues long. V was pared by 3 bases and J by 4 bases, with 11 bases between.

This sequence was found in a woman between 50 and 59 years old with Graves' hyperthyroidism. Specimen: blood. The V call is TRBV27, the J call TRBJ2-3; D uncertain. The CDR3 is CASSLTPRADTQYF. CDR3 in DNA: TGTGCCAGCAGTTTGACACCTCGGGCAGATACGCAGTATTTT.